The present TCR beta chain was sequenced within a study of CD8 T cells in ankylosing spondylitis (dated by TCRdb to about 2017). Regarding the complete study: The study set out to find disease-linked TCR variants by profiling T cell receptor beta repertoires in ankylosing spondylitis patients and healthy donors. The whole study cohort included 90 to 120 healthy donors and 25 ankylosing spondylitis patients. Peripheral blood samples were taken, and synovial fluid was additionally collected from ankylosing spondylitis patients.

Results and caveats for the whole study, not just this receptor: Some TCR beta motif variants had previously been reported in synovial fluid and blood of reactive arthritis patients, which suggested common disease-initiation mechanisms. Significant enrichment of the disease-linked clones was reported in matched synovial fluid samples from ankylosing spondylitis patients. Blood from ankylosing spondylitis patients appeared to be characterized by a TCR beta motif composed of 7 to 9 highly homologous amino acid variants. The disease-linked clones had a CD8+ phenotype and were found at relatively low frequencies in peripheral blood.

Data came from an Illumina HiSeq 2500. TCR beta libraries were prepared by quantitative 5'-RACE with molecular barcodes. On the authors' methods: A new computational method, built on a probabilistic model of VDJ rearrangement, was used to identify disease-linked TCR variants. The raw public reads went through TCRdb reprocessing: fastp at Q25, MiXCR clone calling, in-frame beta chains kept. Rows matching on CDR3 protein sequence are summarized as one entry with the most common DNA and genes. TCRdb, not the authors, supplied the V and J calls. The table for this sample lists about 360,000 distinct CDR3 sequences; about 20% of them were counted only once. Roughly 13% of the sample lies in the top ten. CDR1 GTSNPN and CDR2 SVGIG are derived from the germline V gene (reference sequence). From the cysteine through the phenylalanine, the CDR3 covers 15 amino acids. Only CDR3 DNA is held: 45 bases, read in frame from base 1. Trimming removed 0 bases from V and 2 bases from J, leaving 13 bases between the germline ends.

Remarks on this clonotype: Its cognate antigen has yet to be identified. No base quality values were provided; no much bigger clone lies one nucleotide off.

The TCR sequence derives from a male donor with ankylosing spondylitis or in good health (not recorded which). Recombination connected TRBV30 to TRBJ2-5; a weak D assignment points to TRBD1 (5 bases agree). The sequencing input was blood, either unsorted or a sorted T cell fraction (not recorded which). The DNA reads TGTGCCTGGAGTGTACATCAAGGGGTTCAAGAGACCCAGTACTTC. It is translated as CAWSVHQGVQETQYF.